Sequencing of this T cell receptor beta chain was carried out in a study of blood T cell repertoires in COVID-19. Looking at the study overall: COVID-19 samples collected from the United States, Italy and Spain covered acute and convalescent phases. The analysed material was cDNA or gDNA that came from T cells, B-cell-depleted T cells, or PBMCs.

Which cohort a participant joined came from the clinical history participants gave. Donors in Cohort 3 counted as recovered after two negative PCRs, clearance, or symptom resolution. Assay: immunoSEQ multiplex PCR; the TCRdb copy retains only in-frame clones and omits some. The data hold just over 350,000 clones, with about 90% observed a single time. This CDR3 spans 17 amino acids. Germline-derived CDR1 and CDR2 are SGDLS and YYNGEE. V was cut by 0 bases and J by 0 bases, with 15 bases left in between. Sequenced sample: PBMCs or T cells enriched from blood (not recorded which). The receptor was isolated from a woman in her 30s who had recovered from COVID-19. V usage is TRBV9 and J usage is TRBJ1-1; D perhaps matches TRBD1 (6 bases). CDR3 residues: CASSVGSLTGLNTEAFF. The CDR3 coding sequence is TGTGCCAGCAGCGTAGGTTCCCTCACAGGGCTGAACACTGAAGCTTTCTTT.